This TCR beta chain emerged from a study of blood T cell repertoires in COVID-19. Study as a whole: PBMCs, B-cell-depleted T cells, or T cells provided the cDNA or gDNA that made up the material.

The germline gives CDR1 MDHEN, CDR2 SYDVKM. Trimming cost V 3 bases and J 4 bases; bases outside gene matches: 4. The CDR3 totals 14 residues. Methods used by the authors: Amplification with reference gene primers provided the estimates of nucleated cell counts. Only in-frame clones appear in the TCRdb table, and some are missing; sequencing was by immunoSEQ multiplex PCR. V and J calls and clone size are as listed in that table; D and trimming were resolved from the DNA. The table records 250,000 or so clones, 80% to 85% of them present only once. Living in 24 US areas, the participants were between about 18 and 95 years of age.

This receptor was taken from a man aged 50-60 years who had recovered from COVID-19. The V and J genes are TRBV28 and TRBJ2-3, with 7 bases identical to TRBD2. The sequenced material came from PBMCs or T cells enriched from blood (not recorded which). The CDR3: CASSFGGRADTQYF. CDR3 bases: TGTGCCAGCAGTTTTGGGGGGAGGGCAGATACGCAGTATTTT.